This T cell receptor beta chain was sequenced during a study of blood T cell repertoires in COVID-19. The overall study: In each case, the material was cDNA or gDNA derived from T cells, B-cell-depleted T cells, or PBMCs.

This table comes from immunoSEQ multiplex PCR, and its TCRdb copy is limited to in-frame clones, with some not included. The table includes roughly 280,000 clones, around 86% detected once. The CDR3 loop spans 13 amino acids. Trimming took off 3 bases at V and 1 base at J, with 4 bases between the two ends. CDR1 and CDR2 (germline): GTSNPN, SVGIG (reference sequence). Sequencing was performed on peripheral blood. J is TRBJ2-6 and V is TRBV30, with D uncertain. This receptor was identified in a man aged 35 to 55 with active or convalescent COVID-19. CDR3 sequence (DNA): TGTGCCTGGAGACAATCTGGGGCCAACGTCCTGACTTTC. As protein: CAWRQSGANVLTF.